Sequencing of this T cell receptor beta chain was carried out in a study of CXCR3-negative and CXCR3-positive naive CD8 T cells (dated by TCRdb to 2018 to 2020). Looking at the study overall: In total, about 135 million TRB reads were obtained, corresponding to roughly 1.5 +/- 0.3 million reads per library. Diversity and physicochemical repertoire analyses covered 10 to 11 donors pooled from two independent experiments. The TRBV-TRBJ cluster analysis covered naive subsets from about 5 donors and memory cells from 3 donors. General findings and caveats noted by the study authors: Freshly isolated PBMCs were used for most assays because CXCR3 expression partially decreased after cryopreservation. Within the same donor, TRBV-TRBJ usage looked similar between naive CXCR3-negative and CXCR3-positive cells, but memory cells had distinct patterns. Repertoire diversity was comparably high in both naive subsets but much lower in memory CD8+ T cells. Because surface CD5, which is linked to self-reactivity in mice, was comparable between the naive subsets, TCR interaction strength was also inferred from the physicochemical properties of TRB CDR3s. Compared with CXCR3-negative naive cells, CXCR3-positive naive cells had TRB CDR3s with higher hydrophobicity (lower Kidera factor 4), lower energy, and higher strength and volume indices.

For every CD8+ T cell subset, hundreds of thousands of cells were flow-sorted straight into RLT lysis buffer, and each subset was sorted in triplicate. To keep memory contaminants out, a stringent definition of naive CD8+ T cells was applied: CD45RO-CCR7+CD27+CD95-. Standard density gradient centrifugation was used to isolate peripheral blood mononuclear cells from buffy coats. Naive CXCR3-negative and CXCR3-positive CD8+ T cells were flow-sorted on a FACSAria III. Total RNA was extracted from sorted cells with an RNeasy Mini Kit. Sequenced on a NextSeq 550. The Human TCR Profiling Kit (MiLaboratory) was used to prepare UMI-labeled 5' RACE TRB cDNA libraries. The full amount of extracted RNA was used for cDNA synthesis, and the full amount of resulting cDNA was used for PCR amplification. Libraries were prepared in parallel with an identical number of PCR cycles. In the source study's methods: With a minimum of two reads required per UMI, MIGEC and MiXCR pulled out about 50,000 +/- 10,000 unique UMI-labeled TRB cDNA molecules from each library. On average, each library contained roughly 40,000 +/- 10,000 functional in-frame TRB CDR3 nucleotide clonotypes without stop codons. After downsampling to 5000 UMI-labeled TRB molecules per sample, diversity metrics, including normalized Shannon-Wiener and Chao1, were computed in VDJtools. Clonotype-size-weighted physicochemical properties of the central five CDR3 residues (interaction energy, strength, volume and Kidera factor 4) were computed in VDJtools. TCRdb reprocessed the reads and lists each CDR3 protein sequence as a single entry, with no DNA. TCRdb assigned the V and J calls; the authors' analysis was not used. This sample's records show around 84,000 distinct CDR3 sequences. The ten largest clones represent about 0.8% of the sample.

Concerning this clonotype: The specificity of this receptor is unknown.

The CDR3 runs 16 residues from the cysteine to the phenylalanine. No DNA is recorded. The CDR1 and CDR2 encoded by the germline V gene are SGHVS and FNYEAQ. Sequenced input: naive CXCR3+ CD8+ T cells from blood. Explained via the paper, the cell subset or site label denotes: CD45RO-CCR7+CD27+CD95- naive CD8+ T cells expressing CXCR3 (TNR3+). The V and J segments used are TRBV7-6 and TRBJ2-7; the TCRdb D gene call, TRBD1, has no DNA to confirm it. The TCR comes from a human donor in good health. Some clones in this sample may be carry-over from other donors' samples. Here the CDR3 is given as CASSPTPGGLPYEQYF.